The 8 T cell receptor beta chains presented below share a single source sample, sequenced in a study of blood T cell repertoires in COVID-19. Repertoires were generated with immunoSEQ multiplex PCR, while TCRdb's copy carries only in-frame clones and drops some. The table lists about 180,000 clones, around 80% of them singletons, with 6.5% in the top ten. Specimen: peripheral blood. These receptors were collected from a man in his 70s with active or convalescent COVID-19.

The chain couples TRBV30 to TRBJ1-2, with 9 bases aligning to TRBD1. The CDR3 extends over 15 amino acids. Germline V gives CDR1 GTSNPN, CDR2 SVGIG (reference sequence). The V and J ends lost 2 bases and 4 bases, in that order; junction bases with no gene match: 8. CDR3 in amino acids: CAWSQEGQGIYGYTF. The CDR3 DNA sequence: TGTGCCTGGAGTCAGGAGGGACAGGGAATCTATGGCTACACCTTC.

This chain joins TRBV4-1 and TRBJ1-2, with TRBD1 as a possible D gene (5 bases). The CDR3 is 14 amino acids. V shed 6 bases and J shed 0 bases, with 11 bases lying between them. Germline V gives CDR1 MGHRA, CDR2 YSYEKL. CDR3 in amino acids: CASRRGAANYGYTF. The CDR3 nucleotides are TGCGCCAGCAGACGCGGGGCAGCTAACTATGGCTACACCTTC.

V gene TRBV10-3 combines with J gene TRBJ1-1, with a weak D call TRBD1 (6 bases). Germline assignment: CDR1 ENHRY and CDR2 SYGVKD. The CDR3 consists of 14 residues. Trimming left V 8 bases short and J 1 base short, with 14 bases between. The CDR3 DNA follows: TGTGCCATCGGATCCAAAGGGGGGAACACTGAAGCTTTCTTT. It specifies CAIGSKGGNTEAFF.

The rearrangement uses TRBV27 and TRBJ1-2; TRBD1 aligns across 10 bases. The CDR3 runs to 14 residues. J lost 7 bases, V lost 6 bases, and 8 bases had no gene match. Germline CDR1 is MNHEY and CDR2 is SMNVEV (reference sequence). CDR3 amino acids: CASRYRQGAAGYTF. The CDR3 region has the DNA TGTGCCAGCAGATACCGACAGGGGGCGGCTGGCTACACCTTC.

This clone is a singleton in its sample. The CDR3 DNA follows: TGTGCCAGCAGCTCTCCGGGACAGGGGTCGATGAACACCGGGGAGCTGTTTTTT. Amino acid sequence: CASSSPGQGSMNTGELFF. The V and J genes are TRBV13 and TRBJ2-2, with 10 bases fitting TRBD1. Germline CDR1 PRHDT, CDR2 FYEKMQ (reference sequence). Germline trimming cut 4 bases from V and 1 base from J; bases unmatched to any gene: 9. CDR3 length: 18 residues.

V is TRBV6-1 and J is TRBJ1-2; D gene unclear. V was trimmed by 2 bases and J by 0 bases, leaving 10 bases between them. The germline V gene has CDR1 MNHNS and CDR2 SASEGT. This CDR3 has 15 residues. CDR3 nucleotide sequence: TGTGCCAGCAGTGAACGCACAGCCACTAACTATGGCTACACCTTC. Translation: CASSERTATNYGYTF.

The chain has TRBV2 and TRBJ2-7; TRBD2 aligns across 7 bases. The CDR3 totals 14 residues. V gave up 7 bases and J gave up 6 bases; unmatched junction bases: 12. Germline CDR1 is SNHLY and CDR2 is FYNNEI. The CDR3 loop reads CASIIAGGPIEQYF. CDR3 nucleotides: TGTGCCAGCATTATAGCGGGCGGGCCCATCGAGCAGTACTTC.

The rearrangement joins TRBV15 to TRBJ1-1; D is perhaps TRBD1 (5 bases). CDR1 is LNHNV, CDR2 YYDKDF, per germline (reference sequence). The CDR3 sequence is 13 residues long. V lost 0 bases, J lost 5 bases, and 7 bases lay in between. The CDR3 region is CATSRDHRTEAFF. The DNA for the CDR3 is TGTGCCACCAGCAGAGATCACAGGACTGAAGCTTTCTTT.